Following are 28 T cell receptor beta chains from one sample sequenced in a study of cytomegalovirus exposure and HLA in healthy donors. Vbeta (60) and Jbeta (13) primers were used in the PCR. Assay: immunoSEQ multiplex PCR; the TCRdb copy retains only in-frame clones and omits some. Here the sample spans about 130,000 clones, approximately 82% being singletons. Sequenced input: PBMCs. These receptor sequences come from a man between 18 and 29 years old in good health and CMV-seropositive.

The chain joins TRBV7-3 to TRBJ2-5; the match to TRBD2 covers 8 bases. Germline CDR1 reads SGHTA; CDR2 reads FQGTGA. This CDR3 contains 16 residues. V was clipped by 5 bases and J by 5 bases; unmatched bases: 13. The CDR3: CASSPMAGGELETQYF. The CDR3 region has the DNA TGTGCCAGCAGCCCAATGGCGGGGGGTGAATTGGAGACCCAGTACTTC.

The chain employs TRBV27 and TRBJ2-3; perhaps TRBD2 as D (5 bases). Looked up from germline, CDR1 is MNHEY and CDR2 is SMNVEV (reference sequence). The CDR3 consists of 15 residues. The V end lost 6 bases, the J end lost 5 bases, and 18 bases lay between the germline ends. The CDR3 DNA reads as TGTGCCAGCAGCTCGGCGCCTCCTGAGGGAGATACGCAGTATTTT. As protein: CASSSAPPEGDTQYF.

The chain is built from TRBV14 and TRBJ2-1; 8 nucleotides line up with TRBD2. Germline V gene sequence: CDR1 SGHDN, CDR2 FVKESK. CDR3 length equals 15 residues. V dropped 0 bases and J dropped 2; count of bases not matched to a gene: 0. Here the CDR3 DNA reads TGTGCCAGCAGCCAAGAGGGACTAGCCTACAATGAGCAGTTCTTC. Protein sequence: CASSQEGLAYNEQFF.

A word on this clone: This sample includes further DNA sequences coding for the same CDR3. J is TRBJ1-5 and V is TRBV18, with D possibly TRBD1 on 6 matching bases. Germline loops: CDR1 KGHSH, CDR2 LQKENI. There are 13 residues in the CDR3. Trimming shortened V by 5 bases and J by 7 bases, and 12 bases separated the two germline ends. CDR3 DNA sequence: TGTGCCAGCTCAGGGGGCAGGGACCAGCCCCAGCATTTT. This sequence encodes CASSGGRDQPQHF.

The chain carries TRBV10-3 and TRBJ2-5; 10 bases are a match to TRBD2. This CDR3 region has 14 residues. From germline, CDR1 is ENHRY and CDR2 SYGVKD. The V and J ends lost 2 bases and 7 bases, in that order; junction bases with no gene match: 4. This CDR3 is CAISEASGGGTQYF. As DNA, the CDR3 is TGTGCCATCAGTGAGGCTAGCGGGGGAGGGACCCAGTACTTC.

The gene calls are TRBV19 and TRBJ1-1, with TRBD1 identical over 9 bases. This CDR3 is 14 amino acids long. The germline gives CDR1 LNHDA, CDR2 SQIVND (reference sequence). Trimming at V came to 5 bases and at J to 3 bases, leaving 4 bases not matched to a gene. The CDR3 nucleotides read TGTGCCAGTAGTTCCGGGACAGGGTACACTGAAGCTTTCTTT. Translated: CASSSGTGYTEAFF. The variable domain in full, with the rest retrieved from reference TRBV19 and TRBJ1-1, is DGGITQSPKYLFRKEGQNVTLSCEQNLNHDAMYWYRQDPGQGLRLIYYSQIVNDFQKGDIAEGYSVSREKKESFPLTVTSAQKNPTAFYLCASSSGTGYTEAFFGQGTRLTVV.

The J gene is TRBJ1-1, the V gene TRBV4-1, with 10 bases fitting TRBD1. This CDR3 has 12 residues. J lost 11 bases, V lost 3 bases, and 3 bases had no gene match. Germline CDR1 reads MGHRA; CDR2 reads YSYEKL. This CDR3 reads CASSHGTGEAFF. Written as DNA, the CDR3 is TGCGCCAGCAGCCACGGGACAGGGGAGGCTTTCTTT.

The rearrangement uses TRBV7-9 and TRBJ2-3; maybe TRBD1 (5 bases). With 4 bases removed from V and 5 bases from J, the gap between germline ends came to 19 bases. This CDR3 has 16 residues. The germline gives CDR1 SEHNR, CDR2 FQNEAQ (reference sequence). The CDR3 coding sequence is TGTGCCAGCAGCTCGAGGACACTCAAGCACGGAGATACGCAGTATTTT. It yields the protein CASSSRTLKHGDTQYF.

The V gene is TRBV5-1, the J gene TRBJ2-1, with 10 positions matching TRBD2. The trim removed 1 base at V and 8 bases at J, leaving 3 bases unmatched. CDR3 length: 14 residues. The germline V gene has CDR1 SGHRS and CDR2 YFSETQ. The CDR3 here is CASSLTSGEDEQFF. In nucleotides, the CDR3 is TGCGCCAGCAGCTTGACTAGCGGGGAGGATGAGCAGTTCTTC. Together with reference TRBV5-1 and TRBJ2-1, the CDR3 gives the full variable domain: KAGVTQTPRYLIKTRGQQVTLSCSPISGHRSVSWYQQTPGQGLQFLFEYFSETQRNKGNFPGRFSGRQFSNSRSEMNVSTLELGDSALYLCASSLTSGEDEQFFGPGTRLTVL.

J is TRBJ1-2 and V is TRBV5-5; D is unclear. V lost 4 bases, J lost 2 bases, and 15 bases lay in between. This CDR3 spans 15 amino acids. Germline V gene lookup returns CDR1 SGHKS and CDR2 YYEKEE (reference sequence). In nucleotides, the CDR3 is TGTGCCAGCAGCAAGGTTGGTTCAGGCAACTATGGCTACACCTTC. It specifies CASSKVGSGNYGYTF.

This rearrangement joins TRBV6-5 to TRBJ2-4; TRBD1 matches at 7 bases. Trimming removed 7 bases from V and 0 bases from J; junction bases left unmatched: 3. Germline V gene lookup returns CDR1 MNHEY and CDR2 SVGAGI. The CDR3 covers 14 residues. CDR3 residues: CASKTGVAKNIQYF. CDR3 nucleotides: TGTGCCAGCAAAACAGGGGTAGCCAAAAACATTCAGTACTTC.

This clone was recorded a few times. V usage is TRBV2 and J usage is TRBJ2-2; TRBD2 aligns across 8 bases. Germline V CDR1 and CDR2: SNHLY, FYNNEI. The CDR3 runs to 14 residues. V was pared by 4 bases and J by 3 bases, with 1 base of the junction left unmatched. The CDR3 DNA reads TGTGCCAGCAGTGCGGGGGGGTACACCGGGGAGCTGTTTTTT. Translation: CASSAGGYTGELFF.

CDR3 DNA: TGTGCCAGCAGCGCCGGGACAGGGGCCAATGAGCAGTTCTTC. This gives the protein CASSAGTGANEQFF. V gene TRBV7-7 combines with J gene TRBJ2-1, with 10 bases lining up with TRBD1. J lost 6 bases, V lost 5 bases, and 4 bases had no gene match. CDR3 length equals 14 residues. Germline V lookup: CDR1 SSHAT, CDR2 FNYEAQ (reference sequence). The variable domain in full, completed from reference TRBV7-7 and TRBJ2-1, reads GAGVSQSPRYKVTKRGQDVTLRCDPISSHATLYWYQQALGQGPEFLTYFNYEAQPDKSGLPSDRFSAERPEGSISTLTIQRTEQRDSAMYRCASSAGTGANEQFFGPGTRLTVL.

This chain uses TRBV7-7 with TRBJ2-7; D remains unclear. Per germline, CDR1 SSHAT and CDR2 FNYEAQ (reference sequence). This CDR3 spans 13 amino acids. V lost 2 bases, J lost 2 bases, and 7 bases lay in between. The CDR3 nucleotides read TGTGCCAGCAGCTTAACACCCACCTACGAGCAGTACTTC. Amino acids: CASSLTPTYEQYF.

The CDR3 bases are TGTGCCAGCAGCTCCGGACAGAGCCTAGCCCTCCACTTT. Translation: CASSSGQSLALHF. The chain joins TRBV11-2 to TRBJ1-6, with D possibly TRBD1 on 6 matching bases. Germline V gene data show CDR1 as SGHAT and CDR2 as FQNNGV. The CDR3 length is 13 residues. The germline V and J ends were trimmed by 4 bases and 14 bases, with 15 bases remaining between them. The full variable domain, with the rest looked up from reference TRBV11-2 and TRBJ1-6, is EAGVAQSPRYKIIEKRQSVAFWCNPISGHATLYWYQQILGQGPKLLIQFQNNGVVDDSQLPKDRFSAERLKGVDSTLKIQPAKLEDSAVYLCASSSGQSLALHFGNGTRLTVT.

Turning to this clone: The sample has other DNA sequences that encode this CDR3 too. CDR3 DNA sequence: TGTGCCAGCAGCGGCGGGGGTTCAAACTATGGCTACACCTTC. As protein: CASSGGGSNYGYTF. This sequence joins TRBV9 and TRBJ1-2, with D possibly matching TRBD1 (5 bases). Germline V gene data show CDR1 as SGDLS and CDR2 as YYNGEE. V lost 3 bases and J 2 bases, leaving 11 bases between the germline ends. This CDR3 region has 14 residues.

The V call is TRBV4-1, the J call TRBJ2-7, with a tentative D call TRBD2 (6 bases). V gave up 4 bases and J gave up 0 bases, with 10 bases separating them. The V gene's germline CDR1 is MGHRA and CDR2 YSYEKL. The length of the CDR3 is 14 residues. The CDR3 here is CASSPGTSSYEQYF. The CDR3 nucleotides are TGCGCCAGCAGCCCCGGGACTTCCTCCTACGAGCAGTACTTC.

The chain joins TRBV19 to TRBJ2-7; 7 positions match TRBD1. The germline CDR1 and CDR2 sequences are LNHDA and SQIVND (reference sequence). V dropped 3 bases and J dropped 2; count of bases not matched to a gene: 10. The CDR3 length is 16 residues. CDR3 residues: CASSIMDPGGPYEQYF. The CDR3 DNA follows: TGTGCCAGTAGTATCATGGACCCAGGGGGTCCCTACGAGCAGTACTTC. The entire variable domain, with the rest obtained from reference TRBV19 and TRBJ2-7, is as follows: DGGITQSPKYLFRKEGQNVTLSCEQNLNHDAMYWYRQDPGQGLRLIYYSQIVNDFQKGDIAEGYSVSREKKESFPLTVTSAQKNPTAFYLCASSIMDPGGPYEQYFGPGTRLTVT.

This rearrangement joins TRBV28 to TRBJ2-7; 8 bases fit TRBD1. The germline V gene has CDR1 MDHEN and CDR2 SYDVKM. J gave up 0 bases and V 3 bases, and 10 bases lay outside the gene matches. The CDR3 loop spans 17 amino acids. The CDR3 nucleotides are TGTGCCAGCAGTTTCGTAAGGGGACAGGCCTTCTCCTACGAGCAGTACTTC. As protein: CASSFVRGQAFSYEQYF.

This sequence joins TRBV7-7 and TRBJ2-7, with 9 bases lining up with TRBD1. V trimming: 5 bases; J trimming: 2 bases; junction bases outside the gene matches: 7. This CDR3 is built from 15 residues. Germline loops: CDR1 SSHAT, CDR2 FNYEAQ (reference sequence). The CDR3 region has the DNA TGTGCCAGCAGCCCTGGGACAGGGCTCACCTACGAGCAGTACTTC. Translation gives CASSPGTGLTYEQYF.

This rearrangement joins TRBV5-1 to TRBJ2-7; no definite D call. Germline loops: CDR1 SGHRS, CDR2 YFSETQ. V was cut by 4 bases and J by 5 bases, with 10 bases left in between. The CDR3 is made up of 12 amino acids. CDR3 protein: CASSLGGDEQYF. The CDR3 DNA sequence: TGCGCCAGCAGCCTAGGTGGAGACGAGCAGTACTTC.

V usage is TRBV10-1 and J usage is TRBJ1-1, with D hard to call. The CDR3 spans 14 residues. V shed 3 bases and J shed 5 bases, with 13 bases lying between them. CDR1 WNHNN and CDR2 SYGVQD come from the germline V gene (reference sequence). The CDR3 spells CASSDSSRGTEAFF. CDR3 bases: TGCGCCAGCAGTGATTCCTCGCGGGGAACTGAAGCTTTCTTT.

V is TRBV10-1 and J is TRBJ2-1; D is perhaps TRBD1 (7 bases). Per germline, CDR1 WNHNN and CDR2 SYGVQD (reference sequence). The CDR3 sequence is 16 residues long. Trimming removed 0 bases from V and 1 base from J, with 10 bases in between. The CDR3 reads CASSESPGGSYNEQFF. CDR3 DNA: TGCGCCAGCAGTGAGTCTCCAGGGGGGTCCTACAATGAGCAGTTCTTC.

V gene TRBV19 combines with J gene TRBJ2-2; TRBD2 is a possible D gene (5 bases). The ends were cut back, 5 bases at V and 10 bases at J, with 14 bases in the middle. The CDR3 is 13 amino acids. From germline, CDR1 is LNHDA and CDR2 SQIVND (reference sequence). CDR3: CASSPYPGEELFF. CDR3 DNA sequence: TGTGCCAGTAGTCCCTACCCCGGGGAGGAGCTGTTTTTT.

The CDR3 here is CASSLWLGAGSNEQFF. The CDR3, as DNA: TGTGCCAGCAGCTTATGGTTGGGAGCGGGGTCCAATGAGCAGTTCTTC. The V gene is TRBV7-2, the J gene TRBJ2-1; 7 nucleotides agree with TRBD2. The CDR3 consists of 16 residues. The V segment lost 2 bases and the J segment 6 bases; nucleotides outside the gene matches: 10. Germline lookup yields CDR1 SGHTA and CDR2 FQGNSA.

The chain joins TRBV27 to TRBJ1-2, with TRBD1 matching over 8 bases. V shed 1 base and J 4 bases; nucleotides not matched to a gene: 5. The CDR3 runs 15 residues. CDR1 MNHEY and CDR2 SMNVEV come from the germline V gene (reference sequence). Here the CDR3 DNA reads TGTGCCAGCAGTTTATATGGGACAGGAGGCTATGGCTACACCTTC. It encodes CASSLYGTGGYGYTF.

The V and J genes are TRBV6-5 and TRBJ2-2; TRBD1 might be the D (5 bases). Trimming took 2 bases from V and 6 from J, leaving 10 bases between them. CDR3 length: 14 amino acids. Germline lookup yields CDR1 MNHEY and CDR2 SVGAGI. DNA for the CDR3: TGTGCCAGCAGTTACGGCTGGGGCGCCGGGGAGCTGTTTTTT. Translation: CASSYGWGAGELFF.

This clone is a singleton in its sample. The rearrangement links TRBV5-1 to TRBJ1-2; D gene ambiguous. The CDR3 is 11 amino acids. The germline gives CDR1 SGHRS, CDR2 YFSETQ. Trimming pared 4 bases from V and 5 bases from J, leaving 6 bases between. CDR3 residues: CASSPGYGYTF. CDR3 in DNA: TGCGCCAGCAGCCCAGGTTATGGCTACACCTTC.